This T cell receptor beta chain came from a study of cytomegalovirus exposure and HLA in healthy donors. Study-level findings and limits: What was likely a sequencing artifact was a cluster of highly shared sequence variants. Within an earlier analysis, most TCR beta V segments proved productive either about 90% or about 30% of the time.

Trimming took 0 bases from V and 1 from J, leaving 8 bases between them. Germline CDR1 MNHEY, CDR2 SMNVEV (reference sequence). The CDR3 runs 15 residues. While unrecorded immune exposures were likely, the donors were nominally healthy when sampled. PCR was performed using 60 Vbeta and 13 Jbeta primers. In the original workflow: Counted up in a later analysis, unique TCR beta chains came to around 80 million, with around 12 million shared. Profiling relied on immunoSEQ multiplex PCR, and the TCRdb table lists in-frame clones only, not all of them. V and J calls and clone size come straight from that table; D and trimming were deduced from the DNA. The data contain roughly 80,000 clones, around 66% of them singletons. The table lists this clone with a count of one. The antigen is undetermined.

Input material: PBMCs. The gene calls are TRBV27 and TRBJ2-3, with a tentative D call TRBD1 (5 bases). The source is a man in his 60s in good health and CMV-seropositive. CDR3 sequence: CASSLSPTGTDTQYF. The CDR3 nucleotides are TGTGCCAGCAGTTTATCGCCGACAGGCACAGATACGCAGTATTTT.